These T cell receptor beta chains were read from a single sample in a study of patients and donors after allogeneic stem cell transplantation. TCRdb re-derived calls from the RT-PCR reads in MiXCR, one entry per CDR3 protein. The sample shows about a million distinct CDR3 sequences, around 17% of them seen only once. Sample: blood, either unsorted or a sorted T cell fraction (not recorded which). All receptors derive from a human donor who was either an allogeneic HSCT recipient or a stem cell or donor lymphocyte infusion donor (not recorded which). It is not recorded whose cells these are; they may come from a transplant donor. Each CDR3 is given with its conserved first and last residue. D genes are given only for firm matches. Rows may omit the clone size; those that give it use once, few, many or a size class.

D gene	clone size	J gene	V gene	CDR3 protein	CDR3 DNA
NA	few	TRBJ2-3	TRBV15	CATSRDGGGARDTQYF	TGTGCCACCAGCAGAGATGGAGGGGGGGCGAGAGATACGCAGTATTTT
NA	NA	TRBJ2-2	TRBV5-1	CASSFTRAGELFF	TGCGCCAGCAGCTTCACAAGGGCCGGGGAGCTGTTTTTT
TRBD2	few	TRBJ2-1	TRBV25-1	CASSELAVLGNEQFF	TGTGCCAGCAGTGAACTAGCGGTGTTGGGGAATGAGCAGTTCTTC
NA	NA	TRBJ2-7	TRBV5-1	CASSLVFGLTYEQYF	TGCGCCAGCAGCTTGGTGTTCGGACTTACATACGAGCAGTACTTC
TRBD2	few	TRBJ2-1	TRBV10-3	CAISESILGGSSYNEQFF	TGTGCCATCAGTGAGTCGATTTTGGGGGGGAGCTCCTACAATGAGCAGTTCTTC
NA	few	TRBJ2-7	TRBV18	CASSPSESYEQYF	TGTGCCAGCTCACCATCGGAGTCGTACGAGCAGTACTTC
NA	NA	TRBJ2-4	TRBV11-1	CASSYQGAKNIQYF	TGTGCCAGCAGTTACCAGGGAGCCAAAAACATTCAGTACTTC
NA	NA	TRBJ2-7	TRBV2	CASGSRYEQYF	TGTGCCAGCGGCAGCCGCTACGAGCAGTACTTC
NA	few	TRBJ1-3	TRBV15	CATSRSADTTIYF	TGTGCCACCAGCAGATCGGCAGACACCACCATATATTTT
TRBD1	NA	TRBJ1-4	TRBV4-1	CASNLSPGTGKDSEKLFF	TGCGCCAGCAACCTTAGTCCCGGGACAGGCAAGGATAGTGAAAAACTGTTTTTT